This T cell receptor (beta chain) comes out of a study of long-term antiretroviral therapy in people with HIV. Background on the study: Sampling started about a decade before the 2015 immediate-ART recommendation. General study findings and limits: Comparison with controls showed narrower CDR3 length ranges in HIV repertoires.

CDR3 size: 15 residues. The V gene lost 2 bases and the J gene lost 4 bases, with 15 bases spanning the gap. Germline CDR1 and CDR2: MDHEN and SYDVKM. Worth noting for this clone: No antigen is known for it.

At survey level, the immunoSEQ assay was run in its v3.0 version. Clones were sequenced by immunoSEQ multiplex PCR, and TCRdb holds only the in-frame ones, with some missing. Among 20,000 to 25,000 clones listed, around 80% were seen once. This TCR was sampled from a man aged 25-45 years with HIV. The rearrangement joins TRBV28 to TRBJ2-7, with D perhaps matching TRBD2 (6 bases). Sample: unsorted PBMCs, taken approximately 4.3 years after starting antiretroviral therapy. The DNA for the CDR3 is TGTGCCAGCAGTTTAGGGTTGGCTAGCGCTTACGAGCAGTACTTC. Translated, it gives CASSLGLASAYEQYF.